Sequencing of this T cell receptor (beta chain) was carried out in a study of blood T cells in healthy people across ages. Per-sample yields of isolated PBMCs were at least 6 million. About this clonotype itself: Its specificity is unknown.

Germline V gene sequence: CDR1 SGHRS, CDR2 YFSETQ. The CDR3 totals 16 residues. The trim removed 0 bases at V and 3 bases at J, leaving 6 bases unmatched. General study findings and limits: Any changes in expanded clonotypes were possibly confounded, as donor CMV status remained unknown. A conclusive naive versus antigen-experienced comparison was prevented by the unsorted PBMCs.

A second roughly 7 to 12 cycle PCR used barcoded and J-beta primers. Every sample gave at least 3 million paired-end reads containing CDR3. Each CDR3 protein is one row after TCRdb ran MiXCR on the 5' RACE reads. Here the sample spans some 1.7 million distinct CDR3 sequences, over 25% being singletons. The V and J genes are TRBV5-1 and TRBJ2-5; the match to TRBD2 covers 9 bases. Sample: blood. This clonotype originated in a woman in her twenties or thirties in good health. The CDR3, as DNA: TGCGCCAGCAGCTTGGAGGGTAGCGGGGGTGAAGAGACCCAGTACTTC. Translated: CASSLEGSGGEETQYF.